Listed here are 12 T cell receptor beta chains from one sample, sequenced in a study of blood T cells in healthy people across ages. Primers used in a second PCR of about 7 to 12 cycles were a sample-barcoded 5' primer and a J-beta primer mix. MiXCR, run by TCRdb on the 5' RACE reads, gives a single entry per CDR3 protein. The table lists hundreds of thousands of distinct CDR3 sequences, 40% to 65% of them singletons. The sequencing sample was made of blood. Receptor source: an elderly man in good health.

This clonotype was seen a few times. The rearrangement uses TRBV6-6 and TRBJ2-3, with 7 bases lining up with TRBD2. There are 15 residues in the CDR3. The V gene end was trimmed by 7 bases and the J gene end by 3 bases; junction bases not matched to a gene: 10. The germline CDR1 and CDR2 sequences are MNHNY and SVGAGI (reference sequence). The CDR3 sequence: CASKREGRDTDTQYF. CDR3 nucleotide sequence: TGTGCCAGCAAAAGGGAGGGCAGGGATACAGATACGCAGTATTTT.

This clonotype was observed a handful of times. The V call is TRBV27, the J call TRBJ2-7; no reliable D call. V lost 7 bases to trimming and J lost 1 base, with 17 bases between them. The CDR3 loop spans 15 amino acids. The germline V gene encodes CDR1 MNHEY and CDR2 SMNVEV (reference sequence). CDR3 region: CASTHRGVGSYEQYF. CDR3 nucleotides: TGTGCCAGCACTCACCGTGGGGTAGGATCCTACGAGCAGTACTTC.

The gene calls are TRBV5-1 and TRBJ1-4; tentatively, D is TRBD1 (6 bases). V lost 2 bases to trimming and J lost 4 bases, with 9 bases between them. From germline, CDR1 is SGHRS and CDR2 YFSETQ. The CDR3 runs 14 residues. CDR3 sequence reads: CASSFEGGNEKLFF. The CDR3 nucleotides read TGCGCCAGCAGCTTTGAGGGGGGTAATGAAAAACTGTTTTTT.

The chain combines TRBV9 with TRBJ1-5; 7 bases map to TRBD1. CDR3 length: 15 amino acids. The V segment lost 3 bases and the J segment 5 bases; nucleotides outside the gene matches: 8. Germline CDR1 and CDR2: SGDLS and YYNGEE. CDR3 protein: CASSASDREDQPQHF. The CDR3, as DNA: TGTGCCAGCAGCGCATCCGACAGGGAGGATCAGCCCCAGCATTTT.

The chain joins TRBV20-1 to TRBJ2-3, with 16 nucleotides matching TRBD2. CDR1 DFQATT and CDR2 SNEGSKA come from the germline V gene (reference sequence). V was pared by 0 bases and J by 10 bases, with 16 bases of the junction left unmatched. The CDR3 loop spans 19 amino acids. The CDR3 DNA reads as TGCAGTGCTAGAGATCCCCCCGGGACTAGCGGGAGGGGGCATAGATCGCAGTATTTT. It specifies CSARDPPGTSGRGHRSQYF.

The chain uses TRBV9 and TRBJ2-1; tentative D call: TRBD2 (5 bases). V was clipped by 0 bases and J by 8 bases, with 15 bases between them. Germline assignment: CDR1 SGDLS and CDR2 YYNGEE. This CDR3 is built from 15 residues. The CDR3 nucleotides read TGTGCCAGCAGCGTAGGGGCCGGCGGGTTGGATGAGCAGTTCTTC. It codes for CASSVGAGGLDEQFF.

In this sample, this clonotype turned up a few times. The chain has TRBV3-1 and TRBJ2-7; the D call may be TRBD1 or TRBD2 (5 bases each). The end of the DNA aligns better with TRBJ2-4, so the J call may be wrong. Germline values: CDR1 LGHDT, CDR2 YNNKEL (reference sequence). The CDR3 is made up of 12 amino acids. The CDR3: CASSPLGDIQYF. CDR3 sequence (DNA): TGTGCCAGCAGCCCCCTGGGGGACATTCAGTACTTC.

The CDR3 coding sequence is TGTGCCAGCAGGCTGACCCCTCTATCGGAGCAGTACTTC. Protein sequence: CASRLTPLSEQYF. J is TRBJ2-5 and V is TRBV5-4; D is unclear. Trimming cost V 5 bases and J 11 bases, with 19 bases left between them. The CDR3 covers 13 residues. Germline V gene data show CDR1 as SGHNT and CDR2 as YYREEE (reference sequence).

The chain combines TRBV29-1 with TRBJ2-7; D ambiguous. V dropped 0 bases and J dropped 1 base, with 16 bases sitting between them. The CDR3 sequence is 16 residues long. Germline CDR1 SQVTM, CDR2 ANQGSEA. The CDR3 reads CSVEDPRRGVSYEQYF. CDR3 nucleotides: TGCAGCGTTGAAGATCCTAGGAGAGGCGTTTCCTACGAGCAGTACTTC.

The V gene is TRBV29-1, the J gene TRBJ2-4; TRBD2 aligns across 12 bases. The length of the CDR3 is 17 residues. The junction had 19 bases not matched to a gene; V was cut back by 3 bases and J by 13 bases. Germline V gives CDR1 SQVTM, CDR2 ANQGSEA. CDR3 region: CSVEMTGLAGNYNEQYF. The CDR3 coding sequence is TGCAGCGTTGAGATGACGGGACTAGCGGGCAACTACAATGAGCAGTACTTC.

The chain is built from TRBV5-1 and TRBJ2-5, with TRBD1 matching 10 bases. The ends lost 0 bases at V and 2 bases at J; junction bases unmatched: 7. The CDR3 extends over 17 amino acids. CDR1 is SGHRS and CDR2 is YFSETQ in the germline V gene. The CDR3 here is CASSLGTGGADQETQYF. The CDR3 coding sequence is TGCGCCAGCAGCTTGGGGACAGGGGGTGCGGATCAAGAGACCCAGTACTTC.

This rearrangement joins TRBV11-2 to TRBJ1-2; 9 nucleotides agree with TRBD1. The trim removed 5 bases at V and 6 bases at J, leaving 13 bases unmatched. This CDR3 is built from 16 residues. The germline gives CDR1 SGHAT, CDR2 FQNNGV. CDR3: CASSRTGQGPVDGYTF. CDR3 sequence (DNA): TGTGCCAGCAGCCGTACGGGACAGGGACCCGTTGATGGCTACACCTTC.